Below are 15 T cell receptor beta chains sequenced from a single sample in a study of cytomegalovirus exposure and HLA in healthy donors. Primers included in the PCR were 60 Vbeta and 13 Jbeta primers. TCRdb keeps only in-frame clones here, not all; method: immunoSEQ multiplex PCR. The sample has about 130,000 clones; around 74% are singletons. The material sequenced was PBMCs. The receptors originated from a man under 40 in good health and CMV-seronegative.

The chain links TRBV4-1 to TRBJ2-3, with TRBD2 as a possible D gene (5 bases). Trimming removed 6 bases at V and 5 bases at J, with 18 bases between. Germline CDR1 reads MGHRA; CDR2 reads YSYEKL. The length of the CDR3 is 15 residues. This CDR3 reads CASSSALGVGDTQYF. CDR3 bases: TGCGCCAGCAGTTCGGCGTTGGGAGTGGGAGATACGCAGTATTTT.

This sequence joins TRBV19 and TRBJ1-2; D gene ambiguous. Germline CDR1 reads LNHDA; CDR2 reads SQIVND (reference sequence). The CDR3 has 12 residues. V was trimmed by 5 bases and J by 2 bases, leaving 6 bases between them. The CDR3 sequence is CASSFENYGYTF. The CDR3 nucleotides read TGTGCCAGTAGTTTCGAGAACTATGGCTACACCTTC.

This clone has a single count. This chain connects TRBV2 to TRBJ2-5, with 8 bases aligning to TRBD2. The CDR3 is 15 amino acids. The J segment lost 2 bases and the V segment lost 6 bases, leaving 8 bases of the junction unmatched. Germline assignment: CDR1 SNHLY and CDR2 FYNNEI. CDR3 amino acids: CASRPMSGGQETQYF. The CDR3 nucleotides read TGTGCCAGCAGACCGATGAGCGGGGGACAAGAGACCCAGTACTTC.

V is TRBV4-2 and J is TRBJ2-3, with D possibly TRBD2 on 6 matching bases. V was pared by 3 bases and J by 4 bases, with 17 bases between. The CDR3 contains 16 residues. CDR1 and CDR2 (germline): LGHNA, YNFKEQ. This CDR3 is CASSHFSGRTPDTQYF. CDR3 DNA: TGTGCCAGCAGCCACTTTAGCGGCAGAACTCCAGATACGCAGTATTTT.

The chain couples TRBV29-1 to TRBJ2-3, with 7 bases fitting TRBD1. Per germline, CDR1 SQVTM and CDR2 ANQGSEA. This CDR3 is 14 amino acids long. V lost 5 bases, J lost 4 bases, and 9 bases stayed unmatched. The CDR3, as DNA: TGCAGCGTTATACAGGGGAACCAAGCAGATACGCAGTATTTT. Its protein is CSVIQGNQADTQYF.

V usage is TRBV29-1 and J usage is TRBJ2-1; 7 bases match TRBD1. Germline trimming cut 4 bases from V and 5 bases from J; bases unmatched to any gene: 20. The CDR3 consists of 18 residues. Germline assignment: CDR1 SQVTM and CDR2 ANQGSEA. For the CDR3, the DNA is TGCAGCGTTGTACGTGGGCCCGGAAGACAGGGCTCTCACAATGAGCAGTTCTTC. It specifies CSVVRGPGRQGSHNEQFF.

The gene calls are TRBV9 and TRBJ2-3; perhaps TRBD2 as D (5 bases). Deletions cut 1 base from V and 0 bases from J, with 9 bases between. This CDR3 comprises 15 residues. Germline CDR1 reads SGDLS; CDR2 reads YYNGEE. CDR3 loop: CASSVSSASTDTQYF. The CDR3 DNA reads TGTGCCAGCAGCGTAAGTAGCGCCAGCACAGATACGCAGTATTTT.

The chain links TRBV4-3 to TRBJ2-7, with 10 nucleotides matching TRBD1. The junction had 11 bases not matched to a gene; V was cut back by 0 bases and J by 6 bases. CDR3 length: 17 amino acids. From germline, CDR1 is LGHNA and CDR2 YSLEER. CDR3: CASSQDHQGTGVFEQYF. As DNA, the CDR3 is TGCGCCAGCAGCCAAGATCATCAGGGGACAGGGGTATTCGAGCAGTACTTC.

V is TRBV9 and J is TRBJ2-1; TRBD2 matches 11 bases. The CDR3 totals 16 residues. Germline V gene sequence: CDR1 SGDLS, CDR2 YYNGEE. The junction had 5 bases not matched to a gene; V was cut back by 2 bases and J by 4 bases. This CDR3 reads CASSVGGLAEYNEQFF. The CDR3 DNA reads as TGTGCCAGCAGCGTGGGGGGACTAGCGGAATACAATGAGCAGTTCTTC.

V and J are TRBV4-1 and TRBJ1-5; D gene unclear. This CDR3 has 17 amino acids. Germline values: CDR1 MGHRA, CDR2 YSYEKL. Trimming took off 1 base at V and 3 bases at J, with 16 bases between the two ends. The CDR3 sequence: CASSQGGNRQLNQPQHF. Here the CDR3 DNA reads TGCGCCAGCAGCCAAGGCGGAAATAGGCAGCTCAATCAGCCCCAGCATTTT.

This sequence joins TRBV5-1 and TRBJ2-5; 7 nucleotides agree with TRBD1. Germline V lookup: CDR1 SGHRS, CDR2 YFSETQ. J lost 3 bases, V lost 2 bases, and 4 bases had no gene match. The CDR3 length is 14 residues. Here the CDR3 DNA reads TGCGCCAGCAGCTTTGGGACAGCCAAAGAGACCCAGTACTTC. The encoded protein is CASSFGTAKETQYF.

This clone was counted between two and nine times. V usage is TRBV28 and J usage is TRBJ2-7; D call uncertain. V was shortened by 1 base and J by 6 bases, with 7 bases between the two germline ends. This CDR3 region has 12 residues. Germline CDR1 is MDHEN and CDR2 is SYDVKM. The CDR3 bases are TGTGCCAGCAGTTTATCCCCGGGCGAGCAGTACTTC. Its protein is CASSLSPGEQYF.

The rearrangement links TRBV6-1 to TRBJ1-5; D not certain. This CDR3 has 15 residues. V was clipped by 8 bases and J by 1 base, with 15 bases between them. Germline CDR1 and CDR2: MNHNS and SASEGT. For the CDR3, the DNA is TGTGCCAGCCGCCCTGGCCTCGGGAGCAATCAGCCCCAGCATTTT. Amino acid sequence: CASRPGLGSNQPQHF.

This chain's CDR3 is CASAPGEETQYF. The CDR3 DNA reads TGTGCCAGCGCTCCGGGGGAAGAGACCCAGTACTTC. This sequence joins TRBV9 and TRBJ2-5; a possible D gene is TRBD2 (6 bases). Trimming left V 7 bases short and J 3 bases short, with 10 bases between. CDR1 and CDR2 (germline): SGDLS, YYNGEE. The CDR3 sequence is 12 residues long.

J is TRBJ2-1 and V is TRBV27; possibly TRBD2 for D (6 bases). CDR3 length: 14 amino acids. Looked up from germline, CDR1 is MNHEY and CDR2 is SMNVEV (reference sequence). V lost 4 bases, J lost 4 bases, and 11 bases lay in between. CDR3 sequence: CASSSSDSYNEQFF. CDR3 nucleotide sequence: TGTGCCAGCAGTTCTAGCGACAGTTACAATGAGCAGTTCTTC.